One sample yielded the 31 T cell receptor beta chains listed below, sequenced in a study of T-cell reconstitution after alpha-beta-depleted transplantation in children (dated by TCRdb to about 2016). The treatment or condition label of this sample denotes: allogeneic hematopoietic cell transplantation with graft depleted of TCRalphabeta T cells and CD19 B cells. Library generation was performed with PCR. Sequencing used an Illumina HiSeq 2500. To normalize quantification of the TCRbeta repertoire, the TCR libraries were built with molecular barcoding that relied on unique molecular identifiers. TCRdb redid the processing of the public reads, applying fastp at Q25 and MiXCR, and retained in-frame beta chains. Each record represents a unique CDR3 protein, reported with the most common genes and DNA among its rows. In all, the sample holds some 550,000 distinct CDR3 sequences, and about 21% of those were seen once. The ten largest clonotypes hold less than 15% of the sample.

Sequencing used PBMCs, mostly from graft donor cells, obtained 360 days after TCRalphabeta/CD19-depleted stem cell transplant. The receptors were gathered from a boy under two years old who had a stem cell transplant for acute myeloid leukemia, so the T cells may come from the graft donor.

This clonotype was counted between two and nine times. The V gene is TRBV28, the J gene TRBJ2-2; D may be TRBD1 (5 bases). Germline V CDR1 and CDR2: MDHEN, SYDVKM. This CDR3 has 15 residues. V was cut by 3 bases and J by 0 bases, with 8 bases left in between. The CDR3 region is CASSFQTANTGELFF. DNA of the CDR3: TGTGCCAGCAGTTTCCAGACAGCGAACACCGGGGAGCTGTTTTTT.

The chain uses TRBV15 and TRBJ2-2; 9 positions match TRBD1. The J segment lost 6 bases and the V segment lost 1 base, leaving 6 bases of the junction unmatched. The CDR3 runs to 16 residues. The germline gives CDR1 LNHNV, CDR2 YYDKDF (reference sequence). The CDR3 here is CATSRVRTGGAGELFF. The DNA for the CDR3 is TGTGCCACCAGCAGAGTCAGAACAGGGGGCGCCGGGGAGCTGTTTTTT. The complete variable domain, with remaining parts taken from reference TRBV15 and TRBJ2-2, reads DAMVIQNPRYQVTQFGKPVTLSCSQTLNHNVMYWYQQKSSQAPKLLFHYYDKDFNNEADTPDNFQSRRPNTSFCFLDIRSPGLGDTAMYLCATSRVRTGGAGELFFGEGSRLTVL.

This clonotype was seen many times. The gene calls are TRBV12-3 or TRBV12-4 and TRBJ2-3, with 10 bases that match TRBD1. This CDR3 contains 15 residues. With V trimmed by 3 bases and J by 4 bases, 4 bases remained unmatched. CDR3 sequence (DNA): TGTGCCAGCAGTTTCGGACAGGGGGGGGCAGATACGCAGTATTTT. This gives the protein CASSFGQGGADTQYF.

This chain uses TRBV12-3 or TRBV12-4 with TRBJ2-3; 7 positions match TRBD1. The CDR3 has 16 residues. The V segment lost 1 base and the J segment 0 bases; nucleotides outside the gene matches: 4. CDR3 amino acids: CASSLVQGSSTDTQYF. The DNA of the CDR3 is TGTGCCAGCAGTTTAGTACAGGGGTCTAGCACAGATACGCAGTATTTT.

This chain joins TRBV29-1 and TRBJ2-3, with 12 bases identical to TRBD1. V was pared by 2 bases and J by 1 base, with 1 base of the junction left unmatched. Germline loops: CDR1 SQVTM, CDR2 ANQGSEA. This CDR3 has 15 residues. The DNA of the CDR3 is TGCAGCGTTGAATGGGACAGGGGGCGCACAGATACGCAGTATTTT. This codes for CSVEWDRGRTDTQYF.

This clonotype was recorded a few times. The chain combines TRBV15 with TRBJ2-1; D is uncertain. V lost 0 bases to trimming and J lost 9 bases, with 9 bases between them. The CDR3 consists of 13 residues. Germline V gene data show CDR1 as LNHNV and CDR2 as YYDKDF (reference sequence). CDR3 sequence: CATSRDRWGEQFF. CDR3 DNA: TGTGCCACCAGCAGAGATCGGTGGGGTGAGCAGTTCTTC.

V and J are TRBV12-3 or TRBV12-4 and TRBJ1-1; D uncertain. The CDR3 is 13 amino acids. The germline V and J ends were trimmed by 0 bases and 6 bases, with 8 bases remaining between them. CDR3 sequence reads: CASSLAIVAEAFF. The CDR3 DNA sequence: TGTGCCAGCAGTTTAGCGATAGTAGCTGAAGCTTTCTTT.

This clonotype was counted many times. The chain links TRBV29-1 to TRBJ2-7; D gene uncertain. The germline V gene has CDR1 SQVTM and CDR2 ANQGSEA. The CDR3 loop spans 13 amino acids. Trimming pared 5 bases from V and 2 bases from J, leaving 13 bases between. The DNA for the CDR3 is TGCAGCGTTAGTACCCGGATTACCTACGAGCAGTACTTC. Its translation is CSVSTRITYEQYF.

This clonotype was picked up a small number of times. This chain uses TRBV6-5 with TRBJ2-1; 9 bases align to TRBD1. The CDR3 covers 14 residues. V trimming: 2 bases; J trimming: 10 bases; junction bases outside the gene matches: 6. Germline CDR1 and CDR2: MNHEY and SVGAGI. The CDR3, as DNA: TGTGCCAGCAGTTACAGGGACAGGGCAAACGAGCAGTTCTTC. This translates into CASSYRDRANEQFF.

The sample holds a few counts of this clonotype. The CDR3 reads CASSHRDSRGEQFF. CDR3 DNA: TGTGCCAGCAGCCACAGGGACAGCCGGGGGGAGCAGTTCTTC. This chain links TRBV7-3 with TRBJ2-1; weak D call: TRBD1 (7 bases). The CDR3 consists of 14 residues. Trimming removed 5 bases at V and 10 bases at J, with 18 bases between. The germline V gene has CDR1 SGHTA and CDR2 FQGTGA.

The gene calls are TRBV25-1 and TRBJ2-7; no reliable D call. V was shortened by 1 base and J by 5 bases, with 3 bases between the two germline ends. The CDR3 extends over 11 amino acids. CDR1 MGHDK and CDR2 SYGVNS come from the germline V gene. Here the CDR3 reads CASSELHEQYF. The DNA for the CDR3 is TGTGCCAGCAGTGAATTACACGAGCAGTACTTC.

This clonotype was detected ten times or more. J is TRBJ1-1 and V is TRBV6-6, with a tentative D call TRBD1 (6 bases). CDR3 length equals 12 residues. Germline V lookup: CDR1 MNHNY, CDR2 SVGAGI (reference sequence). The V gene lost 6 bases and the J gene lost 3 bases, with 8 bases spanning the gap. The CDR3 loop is CASSSGDTEAFF. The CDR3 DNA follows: TGTGCCAGCAGCTCAGGGGACACTGAAGCTTTCTTT.

CDR3 sequence reads: CATSRGDRGWETQYF. The CDR3 region has the DNA TGTGCCACCAGCAGAGGGGACAGGGGATGGGAGACCCAGTACTTC. This rearrangement joins TRBV15 to TRBJ2-5, with 10 bases identical to TRBD1. V dropped 1 base and J dropped 5; count of bases not matched to a gene: 4. This CDR3 comprises 15 residues. The germline V gene has CDR1 LNHNV and CDR2 YYDKDF (reference sequence).

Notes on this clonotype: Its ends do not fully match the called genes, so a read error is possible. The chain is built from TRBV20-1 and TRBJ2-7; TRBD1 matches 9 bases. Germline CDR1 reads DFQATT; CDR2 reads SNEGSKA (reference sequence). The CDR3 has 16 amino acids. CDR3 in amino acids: CCAQRRRDRVHSEQYF. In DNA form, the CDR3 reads TGCTGTGCTCAGAGGCGCCGGGACAGGGTTCATTCTGAGCAGTACTTC.

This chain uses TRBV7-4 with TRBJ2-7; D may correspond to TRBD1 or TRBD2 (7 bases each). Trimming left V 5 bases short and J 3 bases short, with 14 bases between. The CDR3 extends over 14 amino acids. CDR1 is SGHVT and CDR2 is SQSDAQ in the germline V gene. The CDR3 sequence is CASSRQGGIYEQYV. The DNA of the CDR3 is TGTGCCAGCAGCCGGCAGGGGGGGATCTACGAGCAGTACGTC.

Here the CDR3 DNA reads TGTGCCAGCATTAAGAGGGGGCAGGTCAGCACAGATACGCAGTATTTT. This sequence encodes CASIKRGQVSTDTQYF. The rearrangement uses TRBV6-5 and TRBJ2-3, with 7 bases matching TRBD1. The CDR3 has 16 residues. Per germline, CDR1 MNHEY and CDR2 SVGAGI. J gave up 0 bases and V 7 bases, and 10 bases lay outside the gene matches.

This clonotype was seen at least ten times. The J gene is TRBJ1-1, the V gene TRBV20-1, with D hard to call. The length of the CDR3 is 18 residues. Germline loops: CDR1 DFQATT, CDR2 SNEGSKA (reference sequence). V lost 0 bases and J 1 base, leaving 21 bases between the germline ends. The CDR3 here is CSARDIVWGLRANTEAFF. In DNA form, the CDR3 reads TGCAGTGCTAGAGACATCGTATGGGGTCTGCGGGCGAACACTGAAGCTTTCTTT.

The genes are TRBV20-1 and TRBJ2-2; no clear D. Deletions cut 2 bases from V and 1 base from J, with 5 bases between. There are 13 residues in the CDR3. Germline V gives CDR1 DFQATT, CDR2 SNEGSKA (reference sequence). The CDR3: CSARNMNTGELFF. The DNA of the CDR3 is TGCAGTGCTAGAAACATGAACACCGGGGAGCTGTTTTTT.

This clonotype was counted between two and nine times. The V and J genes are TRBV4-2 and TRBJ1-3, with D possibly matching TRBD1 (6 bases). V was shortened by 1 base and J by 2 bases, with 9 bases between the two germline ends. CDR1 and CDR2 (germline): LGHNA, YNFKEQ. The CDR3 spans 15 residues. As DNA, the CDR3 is TGTGCCAGCAGCCAAGGTCGGGACACTGGAAACACCATATATTTT. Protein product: CASSQGRDTGNTIYF.

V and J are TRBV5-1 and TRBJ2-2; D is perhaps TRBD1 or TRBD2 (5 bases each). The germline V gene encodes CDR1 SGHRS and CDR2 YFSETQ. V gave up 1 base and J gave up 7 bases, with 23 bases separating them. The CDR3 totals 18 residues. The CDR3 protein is CASSLQGGSTEEGGELFF. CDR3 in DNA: TGCGCCAGCAGCTTGCAAGGCGGGTCGACAGAGGAAGGCGGGGAGCTGTTTTTT. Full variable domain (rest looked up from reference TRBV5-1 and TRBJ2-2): KAGVTQTPRYLIKTRGQQVTLSCSPISGHRSVSWYQQTPGQGLQFLFEYFSETQRNKGNFPGRFSGRQFSNSRSEMNVSTLELGDSALYLCASSLQGGSTEEGGELFFGEGSRLTVL.

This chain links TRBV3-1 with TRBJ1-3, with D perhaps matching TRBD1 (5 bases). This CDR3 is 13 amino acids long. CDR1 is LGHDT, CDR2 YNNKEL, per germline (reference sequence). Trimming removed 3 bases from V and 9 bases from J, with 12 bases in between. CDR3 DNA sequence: TGTGCCAGCAGCCAGGGGCATTTCGGCACCATATATTTT. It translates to CASSQGHFGTIYF.

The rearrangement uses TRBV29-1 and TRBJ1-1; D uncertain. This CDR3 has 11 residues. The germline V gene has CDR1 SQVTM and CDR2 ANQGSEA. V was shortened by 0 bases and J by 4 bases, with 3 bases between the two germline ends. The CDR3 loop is CSVEDPTEAFF. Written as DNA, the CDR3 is TGCAGCGTTGAAGACCCCACTGAAGCTTTCTTT.

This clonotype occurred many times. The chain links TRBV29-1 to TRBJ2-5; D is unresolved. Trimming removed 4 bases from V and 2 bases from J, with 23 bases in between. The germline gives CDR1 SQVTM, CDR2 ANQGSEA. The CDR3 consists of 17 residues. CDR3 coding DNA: TGCAGCGTTGCGGAGAACGGAGAGGACGATTGGCAAGAGACCCAGTACTTC. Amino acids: CSVAENGEDDWQETQYF.

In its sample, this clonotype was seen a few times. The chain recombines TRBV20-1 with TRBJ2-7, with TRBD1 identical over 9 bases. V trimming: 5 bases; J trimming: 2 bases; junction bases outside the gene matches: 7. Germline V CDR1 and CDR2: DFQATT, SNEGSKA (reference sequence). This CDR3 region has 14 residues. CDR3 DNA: TGCAGTGCTTTATACCGGGACAGGGCCTACGAGCAGTACTTC. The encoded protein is CSALYRDRAYEQYF.

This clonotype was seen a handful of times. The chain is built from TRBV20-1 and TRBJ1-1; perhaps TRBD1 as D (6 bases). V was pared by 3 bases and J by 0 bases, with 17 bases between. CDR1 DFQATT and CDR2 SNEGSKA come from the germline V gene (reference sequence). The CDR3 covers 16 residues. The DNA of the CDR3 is TGCAGTGCTAGTCCAATGGACAGCACCTTGAACACTGAAGCTTTCTTT. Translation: CSASPMDSTLNTEAFF.

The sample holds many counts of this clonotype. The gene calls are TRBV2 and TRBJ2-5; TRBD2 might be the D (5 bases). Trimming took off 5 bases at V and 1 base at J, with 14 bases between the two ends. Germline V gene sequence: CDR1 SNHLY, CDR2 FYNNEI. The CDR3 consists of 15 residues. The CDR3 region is CASSQHDYPQETQYF. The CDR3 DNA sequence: TGTGCCAGCAGTCAACATGACTACCCCCAAGAGACCCAGTACTTC.

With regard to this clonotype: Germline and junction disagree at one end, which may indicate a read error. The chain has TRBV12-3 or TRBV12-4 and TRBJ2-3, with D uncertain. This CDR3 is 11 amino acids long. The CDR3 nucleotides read TGTGCCAGCAGTACTACAGCTACGCAGTATTTT. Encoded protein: CASSTTATQYF.

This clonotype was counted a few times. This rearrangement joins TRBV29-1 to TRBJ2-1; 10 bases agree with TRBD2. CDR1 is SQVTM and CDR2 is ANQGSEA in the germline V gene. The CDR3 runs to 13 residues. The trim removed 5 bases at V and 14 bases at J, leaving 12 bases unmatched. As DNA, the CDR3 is TGCAGCGTTTTAAGCGGGGGGGCGACGGGGAAGTTCTTC. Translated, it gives CSVLSGGATGKFF.

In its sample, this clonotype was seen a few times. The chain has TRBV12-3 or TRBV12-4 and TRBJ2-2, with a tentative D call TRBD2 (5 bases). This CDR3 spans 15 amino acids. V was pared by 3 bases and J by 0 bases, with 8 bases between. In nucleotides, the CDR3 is TGTGCCAGCAGTTTGGGAGACACGAACACCGGGGAGCTGTTTTTT. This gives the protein CASSLGDTNTGELFF.

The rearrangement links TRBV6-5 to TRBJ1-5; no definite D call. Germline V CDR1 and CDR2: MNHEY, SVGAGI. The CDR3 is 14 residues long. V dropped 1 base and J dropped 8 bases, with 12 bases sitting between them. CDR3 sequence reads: CASSYLEGSKPQHF. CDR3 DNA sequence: TGTGCCAGCAGTTACTTGGAGGGAAGTAAGCCCCAGCATTTT.

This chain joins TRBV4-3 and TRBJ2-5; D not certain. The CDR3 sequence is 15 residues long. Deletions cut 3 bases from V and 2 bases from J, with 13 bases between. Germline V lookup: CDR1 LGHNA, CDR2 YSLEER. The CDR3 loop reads CASSQRLGPQETQYF. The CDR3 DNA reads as TGCGCCAGCAGCCAGAGACTTGGTCCTCAAGAGACCCAGTACTTC.